This passage covers 21 T cell receptor beta chains from one sample sequenced in a study of yellow fever vaccine responses in identical twins. Each CDR3 protein is one row after TCRdb ran MiXCR on the RT-PCR reads. Of about 6,900 distinct CDR3 sequences in the sample, roughly 84% were seen once. Sequencing used T cells from blood (PBMCs), unsorted or a sorted subset (not recorded which), obtained before or after yellow fever vaccination (not recorded which). The receptors originated from a woman aged 18-35 years who received the yellow fever vaccine.

The chain couples TRBV5-5 to TRBJ2-2; weak D call: TRBD2 (5 bases). Trimming took 1 base from V and 5 from J, leaving 6 bases between them. Germline CDR1 is SGHKS and CDR2 is YYEKEE (reference sequence). This CDR3 is 13 amino acids long. CDR3 amino acids: CASSLSGTGELFF. The CDR3 DNA reads as TGTGCCAGCAGCTTGTCGGGGACCGGGGAGCTGTTTTTT.

V usage is TRBV6-5 and J usage is TRBJ2-2; 9 bases align to TRBD1. The CDR3 loop spans 16 amino acids. The germline gives CDR1 MNHEY, CDR2 SVGAGI. With V trimmed by 0 bases and J by 6 bases, 5 bases remained unmatched. CDR3 protein: CASSYSTGGEAGELFF. DNA of the CDR3: TGTGCCAGCAGTTACTCAACAGGGGGCGAGGCCGGGGAGCTGTTTTTT.

The V call is TRBV20-1, the J call TRBJ2-7; D is undetermined. CDR3 length: 13 residues. The germline CDR1 and CDR2 sequences are DFQATT and SNEGSKA (reference sequence). The germline V and J ends were trimmed by 0 bases and 0 bases, with 6 bases remaining between them. The CDR3 sequence is CSARERSSYEQYF. The DNA for the CDR3 is TGCAGTGCTAGAGAACGGAGCTCCTACGAGCAGTACTTC.

This clonotype was seen a few times. The chain joins TRBV4-1 to TRBJ1-1; possibly TRBD1 for D (5 bases). This CDR3 is built from 12 residues. V was cut by 6 bases and J by 4 bases, with 9 bases left in between. Germline-derived CDR1 and CDR2 are MGHRA and YSYEKL. DNA for the CDR3: TGCGCCAGCAGAGGGGATACCACTGAAGCTTTCTTT. It yields the protein CASRGDTTEAFF.

The V and J genes are TRBV15 and TRBJ2-7; D perhaps matches TRBD1 (6 bases). The CDR3 is made up of 13 amino acids. CDR1 LNHNV and CDR2 YYDKDF come from the germline V gene (reference sequence). The ends were cut back, 4 bases at V and 2 bases at J, with 9 bases in the middle. The CDR3 spells CATSTGDTYEQYF. The CDR3 DNA follows: TGTGCCACCAGCACAGGGGATACCTACGAGCAGTACTTC.

The V call is TRBV3-1, the J call TRBJ2-1, with TRBD1 identical over 8 bases. The CDR3 contains 15 residues. Trimming removed 4 bases from V and 1 base from J; junction bases left unmatched: 3. Germline assignment: CDR1 LGHDT and CDR2 YNNKEL (reference sequence). In nucleotides, the CDR3 is TGTGCCAGCAGCCCCTGGACAGGGTCCTACAATGAGCAGTTCTTC. Protein product: CASSPWTGSYNEQFF.

The chain has TRBV6-5 and TRBJ1-1; D is possibly TRBD1 (5 bases). The CDR3 is made up of 16 amino acids. Looked up from germline, CDR1 is MNHEY and CDR2 is SVGAGI. V lost 1 base, J lost 0 bases, and 12 bases lay in between. The CDR3 sequence is CASSYWGLKMNTEAFF. Here the CDR3 DNA reads TGTGCCAGCAGTTACTGGGGACTGAAGATGAACACTGAAGCTTTCTTT.

This clonotype is a singleton in its sample. The chain recombines TRBV7-6 with TRBJ2-3; no clear D gene. The CDR3 contains 14 residues. The germline CDR1 and CDR2 sequences are SGHVS and FNYEAQ. Trimming pared 0 bases from V and 1 base from J, leaving 5 bases between. As DNA, the CDR3 is TGTGCCAGCAGCTTAGCGCATGGCACAGATACGCAGTATTTT. Translated: CASSLAHGTDTQYF.

J is TRBJ1-2 and V is TRBV11-1, with TRBD1 as a possible D gene (5 bases). This CDR3 region has 15 residues. V dropped 5 bases and J dropped 4 bases, with 17 bases sitting between them. Germline CDR1 SGHAT, CDR2 FQDESV (reference sequence). CDR3 in DNA: TGTGCCAGCAGCCATTCAGGGACCGGCGCCTATGGCTACACCTTC. It specifies CASSHSGTGAYGYTF.

This sequence joins TRBV7-9 and TRBJ1-4; D is perhaps TRBD1 (5 bases). With 1 base removed from V and 7 bases from J, the gap between germline ends came to 10 bases. The CDR3 runs to 14 residues. Germline V gene sequence: CDR1 SEHNR, CDR2 FQNEAQ (reference sequence). The CDR3 sequence is CASSLEIGGEKLFF. The CDR3 DNA reads as TGTGCCAGCAGCTTAGAAATTGGGGGTGAAAAACTGTTTTTT.

J is TRBJ2-3 and V is TRBV28, with TRBD2 identical over 8 bases. The CDR3 consists of 13 residues. J was trimmed by 4 bases and V by 11 bases; bases with no gene match: 8. CDR1 and CDR2 (germline): MDHEN, SYDVKM. CDR3 DNA: TGTGCCTCGGCGGGAGGTTTTGCAGATACGCAGTATTTT. Its protein is CASAGGFADTQYF.

This clonotype was counted a few times. The chain carries TRBV29-1 and TRBJ2-7; perhaps TRBD1 as D (5 bases). The length of the CDR3 is 11 residues. Germline CDR1 and CDR2: SQVTM and ANQGSEA. V was pared by 6 bases and J by 4 bases, with 10 bases between. CDR3 in DNA: TGCAGCGTCACAGCAGGGTACGAGCAGTACTTC. Translation gives CSVTAGYEQYF.

The table lists this clonotype with a few counts. V is TRBV7-9 and J is TRBJ2-3; TRBD2 matches at 15 bases. The CDR3 covers 16 residues. V lost 6 bases to trimming and J lost 6 bases; unmatched junction nucleotides: 7. The germline V gene has CDR1 SEHNR and CDR2 FQNEAQ (reference sequence). Here the CDR3 DNA reads TGTGCCAGCAGACAACCGGGACTAGCGGGAGGTGATACGCAGTATTTT. Translating gives CASRQPGLAGGDTQYF.

The chain employs TRBV5-1 and TRBJ2-1; unclear D gene. The V end lost 4 bases, the J end lost 5 bases, and 16 bases lay between the germline ends. This CDR3 has 15 amino acids. CDR1 and CDR2 (germline): SGHRS, YFSETQ. This CDR3 reads CASSLFGASHNEQFF. The CDR3, as DNA: TGCGCCAGCAGCCTGTTTGGAGCCTCTCACAATGAGCAGTTCTTC.

This chain connects TRBV7-9 to TRBJ2-5; D is perhaps TRBD1 (6 bases). The V and J ends lost 4 bases and 0 bases respectively, with 12 bases between them. Per the germline V gene, CDR1 is SEHNR and CDR2 is FQNEAQ (reference sequence). This CDR3 is built from 15 residues. The CDR3 reads CASSSRDKYQETQYF. The CDR3 nucleotides read TGTGCCAGCAGCTCCCGGGACAAGTACCAAGAGACCCAGTACTTC.

The chain is built from TRBV27 and TRBJ2-4, with D perhaps TRBD2 (5 bases). Germline V gives CDR1 MNHEY, CDR2 SMNVEV (reference sequence). The V and J ends lost 2 bases and 9 bases respectively, with 5 bases between them. The CDR3 covers 11 residues. In DNA, the CDR3 is TGTGCCAGCAGTTTAGGGAGCATTCAGTACTTC. Its translation is CASSLGSIQYF.

V gene TRBV11-3 combines with J gene TRBJ2-1; TRBD1 is a possible D gene (6 bases). Looked up from germline, CDR1 is SGHNT and CDR2 is YENEEA. V shed 1 base and J shed 8 bases, with 6 bases lying between them. This CDR3 comprises 12 residues. CDR3 region: CASSLGGHEQFF. Written as DNA, the CDR3 is TGTGCCAGCAGCTTAGGGGGGCATGAGCAGTTCTTC.

The chain uses TRBV2 and TRBJ2-7, with D hard to call. Germline V CDR1 and CDR2: SNHLY, FYNNEI. V was trimmed by 3 bases and J by 1 base, leaving 13 bases between them. The CDR3 covers 15 residues. The CDR3 DNA reads as TGTGCCAGCAGTGATGGCCCTGCCGCTTCCTACGAGCAGTACTTC. It translates to CASSDGPAASYEQYF.

The genes are TRBV27 and TRBJ2-3; the D is unclear. The CDR3 extends over 11 amino acids. Trimming left V 3 bases short and J 6 bases short, with 4 bases between. Germline V gene data show CDR1 as MNHEY and CDR2 as SMNVEV (reference sequence). For the CDR3, the DNA is TGTGCCAGCAGTTTTGGGGATACGCAGTATTTT. Its translation: CASSFGDTQYF.

This clonotype turned up a few times. This chain joins TRBV3-1 and TRBJ2-7, with a tentative D call TRBD1 (5 bases). Germline assignment: CDR1 LGHDT and CDR2 YNNKEL (reference sequence). There are 15 residues in the CDR3. Trimming removed 1 base at V and 3 bases at J, with 13 bases between. The CDR3 DNA is TGTGCCAGCAGCCAAGTTCCGGACAATATCTACGAGCAGTACTTC. Protein: CASSQVPDNIYEQYF.

The genes are TRBV11-2 and TRBJ2-7, with unresolved D. The V end lost 5 bases, the J end lost 3 bases, and 14 bases lay between the germline ends. The V gene's germline CDR1 is SGHAT and CDR2 FQNNGV. The CDR3 covers 14 residues. The CDR3 here is CASSQEYSGYEQYF. The CDR3 DNA reads as TGTGCCAGCAGCCAGGAGTACTCTGGCTACGAGCAGTACTTC.